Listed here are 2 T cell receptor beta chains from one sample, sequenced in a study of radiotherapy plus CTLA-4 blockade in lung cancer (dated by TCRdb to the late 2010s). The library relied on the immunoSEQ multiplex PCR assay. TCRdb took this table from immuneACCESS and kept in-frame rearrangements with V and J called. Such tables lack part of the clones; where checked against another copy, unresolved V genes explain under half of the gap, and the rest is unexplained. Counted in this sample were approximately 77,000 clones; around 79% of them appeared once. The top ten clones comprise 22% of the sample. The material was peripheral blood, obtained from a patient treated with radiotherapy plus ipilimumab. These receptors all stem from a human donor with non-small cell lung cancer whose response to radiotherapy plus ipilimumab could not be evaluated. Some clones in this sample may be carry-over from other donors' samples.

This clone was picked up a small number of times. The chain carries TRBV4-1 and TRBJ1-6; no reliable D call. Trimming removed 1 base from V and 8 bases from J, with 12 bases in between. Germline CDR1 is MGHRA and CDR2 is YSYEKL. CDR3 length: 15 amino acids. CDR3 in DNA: TGCGCCAGCAGCCAAGCGGTGGCGGCGGATTCACCCCTCCACTTT. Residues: CASSQAVAADSPLHF.

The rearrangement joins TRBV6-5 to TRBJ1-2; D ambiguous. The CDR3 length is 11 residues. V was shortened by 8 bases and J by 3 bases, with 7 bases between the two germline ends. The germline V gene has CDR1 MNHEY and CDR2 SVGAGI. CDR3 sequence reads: CASRGYYGYTF. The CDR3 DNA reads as TGTGCCAGCCGGGGATACTATGGCTACACCTTC.